This is a list of T cell receptor gamma chains from one sample in a study of Vδ1+ human thymocytes. TCRdb called clones from the multiplex PCR reads again using CATT. The sample has about 36,000 gamma-chain clones; roughly 21% are singletons. Sequenced sample: Vdelta1+ gamma-delta thymocytes from the thymus. These receptors were collected from a girl less than two years old who had congenital heart surgery. Both conserved end residues are part of each CDR3. Each record gives: V gene, clone size, J gene, CDR3 protein. Rows may omit the clone size; those that give it use once, few, many or a size class.

v_gene: TRGV8
abundance: few
j_gene: TRGJ1/TRGJ2
CDR3aa: CATCRSYYKKLF

v_gene: TRGV2
abundance: NA
j_gene: TRGJ1/TRGJ2
CDR3aa: CATWDGLGRKLF

v_gene: TRGV3
abundance: NA
j_gene: TRGJ1/TRGJ2
CDR3aa: CATWDRGALYYKKLF

v_gene: TRGV5
abundance: NA
j_gene: TRGJ1/TRGJ2
CDR3aa: CATWDSVYKKLF

v_gene: TRGV9
abundance: NA
j_gene: TRGJ1/TRGJ2
CDR3aa: CALWEVPPQSYYKKLF

v_gene: TRGV8
abundance: few
j_gene: TRGJ1/TRGJ2
CDR3aa: CATWDRRRKLF

v_gene: TRGV4
abundance: NA
j_gene: TRGJ1/TRGJ2
CDR3aa: CATWDGRGKKLF

v_gene: TRGV4
abundance: many
j_gene: TRGJ1/TRGJ2
CDR3aa: CATWDGLYYKKLF

v_gene: TRGV2
abundance: NA
j_gene: TRGJP2
CDR3aa: CATWDGRFDWIKTF

v_gene: TRGV9
abundance: NA
j_gene: TRGJ1/TRGJ2
CDR3aa: CALWEPLKKLF

v_gene: TRGV9
abundance: NA
j_gene: TRGJ1/TRGJ2
CDR3aa: CALWEVHGAQKLF

v_gene: TRGV2
abundance: NA
j_gene: TRGJP2
CDR3aa: CATWDGPYSSDWIKTF

v_gene: TRGV2
abundance: few
j_gene: TRGJP2
CDR3aa: CATWDGGGSDWIKTF

v_gene: TRGV3
abundance: NA
j_gene: TRGJ1/TRGJ2
CDR3aa: CATWDRPELRNKKLF

v_gene: TRGV3
abundance: few
j_gene: TRGJ1/TRGJ2
CDR3aa: CATWDRFYPRYYKKLF

v_gene: TRGV9
abundance: few
j_gene: TRGJP2
CDR3aa: CALSWRRGSDWIKTF

v_gene: TRGV8
abundance: few
j_gene: TRGJ1/TRGJ2
CDR3aa: CATWDLGVSGKLF

v_gene: TRGV8
abundance: few
j_gene: TRGJ1/TRGJ2
CDR3aa: CTTWKNYYKKLF

v_gene: TRGV3
abundance: few
j_gene: TRGJP1
CDR3aa: CATWDDTGWFKIF

v_gene: TRGV8
abundance: once
j_gene: TRGJ1/TRGJ2
CDR3aa: CATWEGDDYYKKLF

v_gene: TRGV9
abundance: few
j_gene: TRGJ1/TRGJ2
CDR3aa: CALWEVGYKKLF

v_gene: TRGV8
abundance: few
j_gene: TRGJ1/TRGJ2
CDR3aa: CATWVSYKKLF

v_gene: TRGV4
abundance: few
j_gene: TRGJP2
CDR3aa: CATWDGPDRSSDWIKTF

v_gene: TRGV4
abundance: NA
j_gene: TRGJ1/TRGJ2
CDR3aa: CATWDAAGVKKLF

v_gene: TRGV9
abundance: NA
j_gene: TRGJ1/TRGJ2
CDR3aa: CALWEVDNWRYKKLF

v_gene: TRGV3
abundance: NA
j_gene: TRGJ1/TRGJ2
CDR3aa: CATWDRPPNYKKLF

v_gene: TRGV2
abundance: NA
j_gene: TRGJP1
CDR3aa: CATWDGQGGWFKIF

v_gene: TRGV3
abundance: NA
j_gene: TRGJ1/TRGJ2
CDR3aa: CATWDRPEGKKLF

v_gene: TRGV9
abundance: NA
j_gene: TRGJ1/TRGJ2
CDR3aa: CALWEDHAKKLF

v_gene: TRGV4
abundance: few
j_gene: TRGJ1/TRGJ2
CDR3aa: CATWDGKGGYYKKLF

v_gene: TRGV8
abundance: NA
j_gene: TRGJP2
CDR3aa: CATWDGRSSSDWIKTF

v_gene: TRGV3
abundance: NA
j_gene: TRGJ1/TRGJ2
CDR3aa: CATWEVGYYKKLF

v_gene: TRGV9
abundance: NA
j_gene: TRGJP
CDR3aa: CALWEVMGKKIKVF

v_gene: TRGV3
abundance: NA
j_gene: TRGJ1/TRGJ2
CDR3aa: CAPKGPFKKLF